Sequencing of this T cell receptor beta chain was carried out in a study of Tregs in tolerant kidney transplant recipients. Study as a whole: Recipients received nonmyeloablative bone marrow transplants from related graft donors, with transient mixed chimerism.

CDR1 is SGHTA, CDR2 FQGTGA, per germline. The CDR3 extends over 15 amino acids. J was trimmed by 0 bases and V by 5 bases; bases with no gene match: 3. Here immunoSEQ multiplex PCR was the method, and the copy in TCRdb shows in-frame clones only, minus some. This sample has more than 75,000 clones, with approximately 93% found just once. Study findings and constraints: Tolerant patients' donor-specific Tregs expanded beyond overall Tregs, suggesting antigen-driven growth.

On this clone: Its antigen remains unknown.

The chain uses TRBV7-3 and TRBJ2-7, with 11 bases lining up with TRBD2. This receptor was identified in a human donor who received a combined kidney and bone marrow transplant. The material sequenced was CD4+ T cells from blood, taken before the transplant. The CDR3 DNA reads TGTGCCAGCAGCAGCACTAGCGGGAGCTCCTACGAGCAGTACTTC. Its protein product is CASSSTSGSSYEQYF.